The next 16 T cell receptor beta chains were all read from a single sample in a study of CD8 T cells in Susac syndrome. The RNA, about 0.5 to 1 ug, was put through reverse transcription using random hexamers. TCRdb itself ran the immunoSEQ multiplex PCR reads through MiXCR, one entry per CDR3 protein. The table has roughly 200,000 distinct CDR3 sequences, 90% to 96% seen once. Sequencing was done on a sample of CD4+ T cells from PBMCs. The receptors were gathered from a human donor with multiple sclerosis.

The rearrangement uses TRBV5-1 and TRBJ1-2, with D uncertain. V shed 4 bases and J shed 2 bases, with 12 bases lying between them. The CDR3 runs to 14 residues. Germline V lookup: CDR1 SGHRS, CDR2 YFSETQ. Here the CDR3 DNA reads TGCGCCAGCAGCCAATCTTCTGGGAACTATGGCTACACCTTC. Translating it yields CASSQSSGNYGYTF.

The rearrangement links TRBV3-1 to TRBJ1-5; D perhaps matches TRBD1 (6 bases). CDR1 and CDR2 from the germline V gene are LGHDT and YNNKEL (reference sequence). The V end was cut by 5 bases, the J end by 5 bases, with 16 bases between. The CDR3 totals 15 residues. The DNA of the CDR3 is TGTGCCAGCAGCACAGGGTCAGGGGTGGATCAGCCCCAGCATTTT. Amino acids: CASSTGSGVDQPQHF.

The V call is TRBV4-1, the J call TRBJ1-2, with D perhaps matching TRBD1 (5 bases). The CDR3 spans 15 residues. Germline V gene sequence: CDR1 MGHRA, CDR2 YSYEKL. V lost 3 bases and J 8 bases, leaving 19 bases between the germline ends. CDR3 loop: CASSQGDSGAGGYTF. In DNA form, the CDR3 reads TGCGCCAGCAGCCAGGGCGATTCTGGTGCAGGGGGCTACACCTTC.

V gene TRBV27 combines with J gene TRBJ2-2, with TRBD1 matching over 8 bases. CDR1 is MNHEY, CDR2 SMNVEV, per germline (reference sequence). The V segment lost 5 bases and the J segment 6 bases; nucleotides outside the gene matches: 2. This CDR3 is 13 amino acids long. The CDR3 protein is CASSPQGAGELFF. DNA of the CDR3: TGTGCCAGCAGTCCACAGGGGGCCGGGGAGCTGTTTTTT.

The chain combines TRBV23-1 with TRBJ1-6; no clear D gene. TRBV23-1 is annotated as an ORF whose role is uncertain. V was pared by 0 bases and J by 4 bases, with 10 bases between. The CDR3 is 16 residues long. The CDR3 sequence: CASSQSTSDYNSPLHF. In nucleotides, the CDR3 is TGCGCCAGCAGTCAATCTACATCGGATTATAATTCACCCCTCCACTTT.

V is TRBV5-4 and J is TRBJ1-4, with D uncertain. Trimming removed 0 bases from V and 2 bases from J, with 8 bases in between. The CDR3 has 15 residues. Germline assignment: CDR1 SGHNT and CDR2 YYREEE (reference sequence). CDR3 in amino acids: CASSLGGATNEKLFF. In nucleotides, the CDR3 is TGTGCCAGCAGCTTGGGGGGAGCCACTAATGAAAAACTGTTTTTT.

The chain is built from TRBV25-1 and TRBJ1-4, with TRBD1 matching over 10 bases. V lost 3 bases, J lost 8 bases, and 3 bases stayed unmatched. The CDR3 length is 14 residues. CDR1 is MGHDK and CDR2 is SYGVNS in the germline V gene. CDR3 amino acids: CASSEGTGVEKLFF. DNA for the CDR3: TGTGCCAGCAGTGAGGGGACAGGGGTGGAAAAACTGTTTTTT.

V usage is TRBV20-1 and J usage is TRBJ2-1, with 8 bases fitting TRBD2. V was pared by 4 bases and J by 10 bases, with 12 bases of the junction left unmatched. This CDR3 has 14 residues. Germline-derived CDR1 and CDR2 are DFQATT and SNEGSKA (reference sequence). CDR3: CSATSTGGPEEQFF. For the CDR3, the DNA is TGCAGTGCTACTAGCACGGGGGGGCCGGAGGAGCAGTTCTTC.

The V and J genes are TRBV20-1 and TRBJ2-7, with TRBD1 matching 7 bases. Trimming took 0 bases from V and 3 from J; bases not matched to a gene: 14. Per germline, CDR1 DFQATT and CDR2 SNEGSKA (reference sequence). This CDR3 contains 17 residues. CDR3: CSARDFNRGSILYEQYF. The CDR3 DNA sequence: TGCAGTGCTAGAGATTTTAACAGGGGCTCAATACTCTACGAGCAGTACTTC.

The CDR3 DNA is TGTGCCAGCCGCGAGTTATTGGGGCACGGCGGGGAGCTGTTTTTT. Its translation is CASRELLGHGGELFF. The chain has TRBV7-6 and TRBJ2-2; possibly TRBD1 for D (5 bases). Germline CDR1 SGHVS, CDR2 FNYEAQ. This CDR3 is built from 15 residues. With 8 bases removed from V and 7 bases from J, the gap between germline ends came to 20 bases.

This chain uses TRBV30 with TRBJ2-7, with D maybe TRBD1 (6 bases). The CDR3 length is 13 residues. Between the trimmed V and J ends, which lost 0 bases and 6 bases, there was a span of 12 bases. Germline lookup yields CDR1 GTSNPN and CDR2 SVGIG (reference sequence). The CDR3 nucleotides read TGTGCCTGGAGTGTAATACAGGGTACCGAGCAGTACTTC. Translation gives CAWSVIQGTEQYF. Full variable domain (rest looked up from reference TRBV30 and TRBJ2-7): SQTIHQWPATLVQPVGSPLSLECTVEGTSNPNLYWYRQAAGRGLQLLFYSVGIGQISSEVPQNLSASRPQDRQFILSSKKLLLSDSGFYLCAWSVIQGTEQYFGPGTRLTVT.

The chain has TRBV7-2 and TRBJ2-7, with 7 bases matching TRBD2. The CDR3 is 12 residues long. Per the germline V gene, CDR1 is SGHTA and CDR2 is FQGNSA. The V gene end was trimmed by 5 bases and the J gene end by 7 bases; junction bases not matched to a gene: 5. The CDR3: CASSPRRGEQYF. The CDR3 coding sequence is TGTGCCAGCAGCCCCAGGCGGGGGGAGCAGTACTTC.

J is TRBJ1-5 and V is TRBV5-1; 9 nucleotides align to TRBD1. Germline values: CDR1 SGHRS, CDR2 YFSETQ. With 3 bases clipped from V and 5 bases from J, the junction kept 3 bases outside the gene matches. This CDR3 has 14 amino acids. For the CDR3, the DNA is TGCGCCAGCAGCTCGGGACAGGGCCATCAGCCCCAGCATTTT. Translation gives CASSSGQGHQPQHF.

The rearrangement joins TRBV29-1 to TRBJ1-2; D call uncertain. Trimming shortened V by 3 bases and J by 8 bases, and 16 bases separated the two germline ends. There are 13 residues in the CDR3. Germline CDR1 and CDR2: SQVTM and ANQGSEA. The CDR3 region has the DNA TGCAGCGTTGACGCACTGTTGCAGCCGGGCTACACCTTC. Protein: CSVDALLQPGYTF.

The V and J genes are TRBV20-1 and TRBJ2-1; 7 bases line up with TRBD1. Trimming cost V 7 bases and J 0 bases; bases outside gene matches: 6. Germline CDR1 and CDR2: DFQATT and SNEGSKA (reference sequence). This CDR3 is 14 amino acids long. CDR3 protein: CSGRQGSSYNEQFF. The CDR3 region has the DNA TGCAGTGGAAGACAGGGTAGCTCCTACAATGAGCAGTTCTTC.

The chain has TRBV30 and TRBJ1-5; D is undetermined. V shed 7 bases and J shed 9 bases, with 16 bases lying between them. Germline V CDR1 and CDR2: GTSNPN, SVGIG (reference sequence). The CDR3 length is 12 residues. As DNA, the CDR3 is TGTGCCTCTGGCGGGGAAAGGGCGCCCCAGCATTTT. This codes for CASGGERAPQHF.